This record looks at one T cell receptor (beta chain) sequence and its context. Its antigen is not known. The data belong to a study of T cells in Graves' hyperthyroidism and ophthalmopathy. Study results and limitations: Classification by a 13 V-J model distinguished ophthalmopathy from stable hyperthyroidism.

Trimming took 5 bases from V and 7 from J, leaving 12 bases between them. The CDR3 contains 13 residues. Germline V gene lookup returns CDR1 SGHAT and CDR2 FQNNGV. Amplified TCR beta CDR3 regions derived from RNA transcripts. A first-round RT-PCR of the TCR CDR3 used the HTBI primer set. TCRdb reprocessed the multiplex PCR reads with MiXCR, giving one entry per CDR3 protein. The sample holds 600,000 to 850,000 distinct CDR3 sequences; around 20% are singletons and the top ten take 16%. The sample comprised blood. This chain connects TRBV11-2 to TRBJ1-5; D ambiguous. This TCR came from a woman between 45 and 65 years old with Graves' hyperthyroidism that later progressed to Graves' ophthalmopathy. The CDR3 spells CASSEDTWQPQHF. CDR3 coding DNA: TGTGCCAGCAGCGAAGATACCTGGCAGCCCCAGCATTTT. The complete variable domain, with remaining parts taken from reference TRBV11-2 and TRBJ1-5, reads EAGVAQSPRYKIIEKRQSVAFWCNPISGHATLYWYQQILGQGPKLLIQFQNNGVVDDSQLPKDRFSAERLKGVDSTLKIQPAKLEDSAVYLCASSEDTWQPQHFGDGTRLSIL.